The 7 T cell receptor beta chains below were found in one sample sequenced in a study of T-cell memory formation after mild COVID-19. In TCRdb, the 5' RACE reads were re-called with MiXCR into one record per CDR3 protein. The table includes about 340,000 distinct CDR3 sequences, 13% detected once. The specimen was PBMCs or a T cell subset sorted from them (not recorded which). Source of these receptors: a man aged 18 to 29 who had mild COVID-19 (a few samples of this study predate the infection). Cell type and time point are not known.

The V and J genes are TRBV9 and TRBJ2-5; D is perhaps TRBD2 (7 bases). Germline V gives CDR1 SGDLS, CDR2 YYNGEE. This CDR3 region has 14 residues. V was pared by 0 bases and J by 5 bases, with 11 bases between. CDR3: CASSVGGGVETQYF. The CDR3 DNA is TGTGCCAGCAGCGTAGGGGGGGGCGTCGAGACCCAGTACTTC.

This clonotype has at least ten counts. This rearrangement joins TRBV7-3 to TRBJ2-3; TRBD1 aligns across 7 bases. The J segment lost 4 bases and the V segment lost 5 bases, leaving 6 bases of the junction unmatched. The CDR3 covers 14 residues. Germline CDR1 is SGHTA and CDR2 is FQGTGA. The CDR3 loop reads CASSAGQASDTQYF. In DNA form, the CDR3 reads TGTGCCAGCAGCGCCGGACAGGCCTCAGATACGCAGTATTTT. Full variable domain (remainder filled in from reference TRBV7-3 and TRBJ2-3): GAGVSQTPSNKVTEKGKYVELRCDPISGHTALYWYRQSLGQGPEFLIYFQGTGAADDSGLPNDRFFAVRPEGSVSTLKIQRTERGDSAVYLCASSAGQASDTQYFGPGTRLTVL.

This clonotype turned up a few times. The chain couples TRBV9 to TRBJ1-1, with unresolved D. CDR1 and CDR2 from the germline V gene are SGDLS and YYNGEE. The CDR3 extends over 16 amino acids. V was trimmed by 0 bases and J by 2 bases, leaving 14 bases between them. The CDR3 is CASSVDPQPDNTEAFF. CDR3 in DNA: TGTGCCAGCAGCGTAGACCCACAGCCCGACAACACTGAAGCTTTCTTT.

V gene TRBV6-5 combines with J gene TRBJ1-1, with 7 bases aligning to TRBD1. CDR3 size: 14 residues. Germline V gene sequence: CDR1 MNHEY, CDR2 SVGAGI. The V gene end was trimmed by 1 base and the J gene end by 1 base; junction bases not matched to a gene: 0. The CDR3 loop is CASSYWTGNTEAFF. Here the CDR3 DNA reads TGTGCCAGCAGTTACTGGACAGGGAACACTGAAGCTTTCTTT.

This clonotype was counted ten times or more. The chain couples TRBV15 to TRBJ1-2, with TRBD1 matching 7 bases. The length of the CDR3 is 14 residues. V trimming: 5 bases; J trimming: 8 bases; junction bases outside the gene matches: 11. From germline, CDR1 is LNHNV and CDR2 YYDKDF (reference sequence). The CDR3 coding sequence is TGTGCCACCAGCGCCCGACAGGGCCTGTGGGGCTACACCTTC. Protein product: CATSARQGLWGYTF. Full variable domain (remainder filled in from reference TRBV15 and TRBJ1-2): DAMVIQNPRYQVTQFGKPVTLSCSQTLNHNVMYWYQQKSSQAPKLLFHYYDKDFNNEADTPDNFQSRRPNTSFCFLDIRSPGLGDTAMYLCATSARQGLWGYTFGSGTRLTVV.

This clonotype turned up a few times. V is TRBV4-1 and J is TRBJ1-2; D is possibly TRBD1 (6 bases). The CDR3 totals 14 residues. The V gene lost 1 base and the J gene lost 3 bases, with 9 bases spanning the gap. Germline V gene lookup returns CDR1 MGHRA and CDR2 YSYEKL. The CDR3 nucleotides read TGCGCCAGCAGCCAAGTACCAGGGGACTATGGCTACACCTTC. This translates into CASSQVPGDYGYTF.

This clonotype has more than one count but fewer than ten. V usage is TRBV20-1 and J usage is TRBJ1-2, with D possibly TRBD1 on 6 matching bases. The V gene's germline CDR1 is DFQATT and CDR2 SNEGSKA (reference sequence). This CDR3 contains 12 residues. The germline V and J ends were trimmed by 4 bases and 4 bases, with 10 bases remaining between them. DNA of the CDR3: TGCAGTGCTAAACAGGGTGGCTATGGCTACACCTTC. Protein sequence: CSAKQGGYGYTF.